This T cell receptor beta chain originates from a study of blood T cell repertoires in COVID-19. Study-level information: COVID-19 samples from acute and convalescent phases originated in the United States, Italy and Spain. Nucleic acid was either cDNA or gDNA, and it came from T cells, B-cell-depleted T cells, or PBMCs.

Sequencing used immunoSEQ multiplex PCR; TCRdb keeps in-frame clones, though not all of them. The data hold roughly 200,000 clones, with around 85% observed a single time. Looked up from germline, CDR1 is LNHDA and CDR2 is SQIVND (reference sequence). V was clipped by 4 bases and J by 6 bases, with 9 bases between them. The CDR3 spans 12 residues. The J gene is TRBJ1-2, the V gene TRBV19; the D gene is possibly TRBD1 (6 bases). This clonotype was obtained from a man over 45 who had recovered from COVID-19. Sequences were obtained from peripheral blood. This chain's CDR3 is CASSSQGHGYTF. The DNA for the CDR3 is TGTGCCAGTAGTAGTCAGGGGCATGGCTACACCTTC.